This T cell receptor beta chain emerged from a study of identifying expanded T cells in peripheral blood. J lost 2 bases, V lost 8 bases, and 7 bases had no gene match. The CDR3 is 14 amino acids. Germline V lookup: CDR1 MNHEY, CDR2 SVGAGI. TCRdb's copy holds only in-frame clones and misses some; the assay was immunoSEQ multiplex PCR. The table includes 70,000 or so clones, under 90% detected once. The chain is built from TRBV6-5 and TRBJ2-3; 7 nucleotides align to TRBD2. This TCR was recovered from a person aged 18-70 years in good health. The sequencing sample was made of blood. The CDR3 coding sequence is TGTGCCAGCCATGGGGAGGGAGCCACAGATACGCAGTATTTT. Its protein product is CASHGEGATDTQYF.